What follows are 26 T cell receptor beta chains derived from one specimen sequenced in a study of blood T cell repertoires in COVID-19. Data came from immunoSEQ multiplex PCR; TCRdb stores just in-frame clones and leaves some out. The repertoire holds about 94,000 clones, about 80% seen once, with 6.3% in the top ten. Input material: peripheral blood. These receptors were taken from a man aged 55 to 70 with acute or convalescent COVID-19.

The chain recombines TRBV3-1 (or the pseudogene TRBV3-2) with TRBJ1-1; D unclear. V was clipped by 3 bases and J by 6 bases, with 20 bases between them. Germline lookup yields CDR1 LGHDT and CDR2 YNNKEL (reference sequence). The CDR3 has 16 residues. The CDR3 nucleotides are TGTGCCAGCAGCCAGTTCAGATTAAGTGTTCGCTCTGAAGCTTTCTTT. Protein sequence: CASSQFRLSVRSEAFF.

The gene calls are TRBV2 and TRBJ1-4, with D unresolved. Germline V gene sequence: CDR1 SNHLY, CDR2 FYNNEI. The CDR3 covers 13 residues. Trimming removed 4 bases from V and 7 bases from J, with 10 bases in between. This CDR3 is CASSAIVVEKLFF. The CDR3 DNA reads TGTGCCAGCAGTGCAATAGTAGTTGAAAAACTGTTTTTT.

This chain links TRBV6-5 with TRBJ2-2; 7 bases line up with TRBD1. The CDR3 spans 16 residues. J gave up 5 bases and V 0 bases, and 6 bases lay outside the gene matches. The germline CDR1 and CDR2 sequences are MNHEY and SVGAGI. As DNA, the CDR3 is TGTGCCAGCAGTTACTCGACAGGGACATATACCGGGGAGCTGTTTTTT. This sequence encodes CASSYSTGTYTGELFF.

The V call is TRBV29-1, the J call TRBJ1-3; no reliable D call. The V gene's germline CDR1 is SQVTM and CDR2 ANQGSEA. V lost 6 bases and J lost 4, with 13 bases in between. The CDR3 extends over 13 amino acids. The CDR3 region is CSVAGFTGNTIYF. The DNA of the CDR3 is TGCAGCGTGGCCGGGTTCACAGGAAACACCATATATTTT.

This clone has more than one count but fewer than ten. The chain couples TRBV5-1 to TRBJ2-1; 11 nucleotides agree with TRBD2. The CDR3 extends over 16 amino acids. The V segment lost 4 bases and the J segment 7 bases; nucleotides outside the gene matches: 10. Per the germline V gene, CDR1 is SGHRS and CDR2 is YFSETQ. The CDR3 DNA reads TGCGCCAGCAGCCTGGGTAGCGGGGGGGCGGTGAATGAGCAGTTCTTC. Residues: CASSLGSGGAVNEQFF. The whole variable domain, remainder taken from reference TRBV5-1 and TRBJ2-1, is KAGVTQTPRYLIKTRGQQVTLSCSPISGHRSVSWYQQTPGQGLQFLFEYFSETQRNKGNFPGRFSGRQFSNSRSEMNVSTLELGDSALYLCASSLGSGGAVNEQFFGPGTRLTVL.

The chain uses TRBV6-5 and TRBJ1-2; the match to TRBD1 covers 11 bases. V was clipped by 5 bases and J by 8 bases; unmatched bases: 4. The CDR3 covers 13 residues. Germline CDR1 and CDR2: MNHEY and SVGAGI. The CDR3 spells CASSPGQGVGYTF. CDR3 in DNA: TGTGCCAGCAGTCCGGGACAGGGGGTAGGCTACACCTTC.

The genes are TRBV7-2 and TRBJ1-3; tentative D call: TRBD1 (6 bases). The V gene lost 5 bases and the J gene lost 1 base, with 12 bases spanning the gap. The V gene's germline CDR1 is SGHTA and CDR2 FQGNSA. The CDR3 loop spans 15 amino acids. The CDR3 loop is CASSMDRTSGNTIYF. The DNA of the CDR3 is TGTGCCAGCAGCATGGACAGAACATCTGGAAACACCATATATTTT.

J is TRBJ1-2 and V is TRBV6-5; unclear D gene. The CDR3 has 12 amino acids. V lost 7 bases and J lost 5, with 11 bases in between. Germline loops: CDR1 MNHEY, CDR2 SVGAGI. The CDR3 bases are TGTGCCAGCACAGTAACAGAATATGGCTACACCTTC. Amino acids: CASTVTEYGYTF.

This chain uses TRBV11-2 with TRBJ2-3; 10 positions match TRBD2. Per germline, CDR1 SGHAT and CDR2 FQNNGV. The CDR3 is 18 amino acids. J was trimmed by 6 bases and V by 1 base; bases with no gene match: 13. The CDR3 loop is CASSLGGLAGAGGDTQYF. DNA for the CDR3: TGTGCCAGCAGCTTAGGAGGGCTAGCGGGGGCCGGCGGTGATACGCAGTATTTT.

V and J are TRBV6-2 or TRBV6-3 and TRBJ1-1; the D is unclear. The germline V gene has CDR1 MNHEY and CDR2 SVGEGT. Trimming stripped 3 bases from V and 1 base from J, with 9 bases between. The CDR3 is 14 residues long. The CDR3 here is CASSYFSGNTEAFF. The CDR3 coding sequence is TGTGCCAGCAGTTATTTTTCAGGGAACACTGAAGCTTTCTTT.

This clone was observed once. The chain couples TRBV15 to TRBJ1-1; TRBD1 is a possible D gene (6 bases). The CDR3 sequence is 16 residues long. Germline V gene lookup returns CDR1 LNHNV and CDR2 YYDKDF (reference sequence). V lost 0 bases and J lost 0, with 11 bases in between. CDR3 residues: CATSRDRGHLNTEAFF. CDR3 bases: TGTGCCACCAGCAGAGATCGGGGACACTTGAACACTGAAGCTTTCTTT.

This chain links TRBV19 with TRBJ1-1; 8 bases map to TRBD1. With 2 bases clipped from V and 4 bases from J, the junction kept 3 bases outside the gene matches. CDR1 and CDR2 (germline): LNHDA, SQIVND (reference sequence). The CDR3 has 14 residues. The CDR3 region is CASSIYGQGTEAFF. CDR3 DNA: TGTGCCAGTAGTATATATGGACAGGGCACTGAAGCTTTCTTT.

Written as DNA, the CDR3 is TGTGCCAGCAGCCCTTTCCCGGGACAGCCCCAGCATTTT. It specifies CASSPFPGQPQHF. The V call is TRBV12-3 or TRBV12-4, the J call TRBJ1-5, with D hard to call. The V end was cut by 6 bases, the J end by 7 bases, with 13 bases between. The CDR3 contains 13 residues.

The chain combines TRBV21-1 with TRBJ2-7; the table's TRBD2 call for D was not verified on the DNA. TRBV21-1 is described as a pseudogene. CDR3 length: 16 residues. The CDR3 nucleotides are TGTGCCAGCAGCGCCGAGACCGGGACTTCGTTCTACGAGCAGTACTTC. This translates into CASSAETGTSFYEQYF.

A single count supports this clone. V gene TRBV5-5 combines with J gene TRBJ1-2, with D perhaps matching TRBD1 (5 bases). V lost 5 bases, J lost 1 base, and 15 bases lay in between. CDR1 and CDR2 (germline): SGHKS, YYEKEE (reference sequence). This CDR3 region has 15 residues. In nucleotides, the CDR3 is TGTGCCAGCAGGACAGCACCCCAAAGTAACTATGGCTACACCTTC. It is translated as CASRTAPQSNYGYTF.

This chain connects TRBV6-5 to TRBJ2-7; the D gene is possibly TRBD2 (6 bases). V was clipped by 0 bases and J by 9 bases, with 18 bases between them. Germline V CDR1 and CDR2: MNHEY, SVGAGI. CDR3 size: 15 residues. The CDR3 region has the DNA TGTGCCAGCAGTTACTCGGCGGGGCAACCTACGGGGCAGTACTTC. The encoded protein is CASSYSAGQPTGQYF.

The V gene is TRBV5-1, the J gene TRBJ1-1; D ambiguous. Looked up from germline, CDR1 is SGHRS and CDR2 is YFSETQ. The CDR3 length is 13 residues. Trimming pared 0 bases from V and 5 bases from J, leaving 8 bases between. The CDR3 sequence is CASSLDGRTEAFF. DNA for the CDR3: TGCGCCAGCAGCTTGGACGGGAGAACTGAAGCTTTCTTT. The whole variable domain, filled in from reference TRBV5-1 and TRBJ1-1, reads KAGVTQTPRYLIKTRGQQVTLSCSPISGHRSVSWYQQTPGQGLQFLFEYFSETQRNKGNFPGRFSGRQFSNSRSEMNVSTLELGDSALYLCASSLDGRTEAFFGQGTRLTVV.

In regard to this clone: At one boundary the junction diverges from the germline segment, which might be a read error. The V gene is TRBV5-5, the J gene TRBJ1-1; D call uncertain. CDR3 length: 13 residues. Per germline, CDR1 SGHKS and CDR2 YYEKEE (reference sequence). The CDR3: CASSFWANSEAFF. The CDR3 coding sequence is TGTGCCAGCAGCTTTTGGGCGAACAGTGAAGCTTTCTTT.

V gene TRBV10-3 combines with J gene TRBJ1-1, with TRBD1 identical over 7 bases. V dropped 10 bases and J dropped 1; count of bases not matched to a gene: 6. The CDR3 totals 13 residues. CDR1 and CDR2 from the germline V gene are ENHRY and SYGVKD. CDR3 sequence: CATSGGRNTEAFF. CDR3 nucleotide sequence: TGTGCCACCTCAGGGGGACGGAACACTGAAGCTTTCTTT.

The chain uses TRBV24-1 and TRBJ2-6; 9 positions agree with TRBD1. The CDR3 is made up of 18 amino acids. Germline V CDR1 and CDR2: KGHDR, SFDVKD. V was clipped by 4 bases and J by 2 bases; unmatched bases: 8. CDR3 coding DNA: TGTGCCACCAGTGACTCGGGACAGGGATATGCTGGGGCCAACGTCCTGACTTTC. It encodes CATSDSGQGYAGANVLTF.

This rearrangement joins TRBV7-3 to TRBJ1-2, with TRBD1 identical over 8 bases. Per the germline V gene, CDR1 is SGHTA and CDR2 is FQGTGA. This CDR3 has 15 residues. The V gene end was trimmed by 5 bases and the J gene end by 3 bases; junction bases not matched to a gene: 8. In nucleotides, the CDR3 is TGTGCCAGCAGCCTGCAGGGGGCTGAGTACTATGGCTACACCTTC. Its translation: CASSLQGAEYYGYTF.

CDR3 protein: CASSYLGGGHRNTEAFF. As DNA, the CDR3 is TGTGCCAGCAGCTACCTGGGCGGGGGACATAGGAACACTGAAGCTTTCTTT. This sequence joins TRBV13 and TRBJ1-1, with D possibly matching TRBD1 (6 bases). This CDR3 has 17 residues. V lost 4 bases and J 1 base, leaving 19 bases between the germline ends. Looked up from germline, CDR1 is PRHDT and CDR2 is FYEKMQ (reference sequence).

V gene TRBV5-4 combines with J gene TRBJ1-2; D gene uncertain. The CDR3 totals 16 residues. V lost 0 bases and J lost 2, with 14 bases in between. Germline V gene lookup returns CDR1 SGHNT and CDR2 YYREEE (reference sequence). CDR3 sequence (DNA): TGTGCCAGCAGCTTGGCCGGTGGGCGACGAAACTATGGCTACACCTTC. Its translation is CASSLAGGRRNYGYTF.

The gene calls are TRBV30 and TRBJ1-4; D gene ambiguous. V gave up 4 bases and J gave up 3 bases, with 15 bases separating them. The CDR3 spans 15 residues. The germline gives CDR1 GTSNPN, CDR2 SVGIG (reference sequence). The CDR3 is CAWKPRFKPNEKLFF. The CDR3, as DNA: TGTGCCTGGAAGCCCAGGTTTAAACCTAATGAAAAACTGTTTTTT.

This chain uses TRBV9 with TRBJ1-3; D is uncertain. The V end was cut by 0 bases, the J end by 4 bases, with 11 bases between. The germline V gene encodes CDR1 SGDLS and CDR2 YYNGEE. The CDR3 spans 15 residues. CDR3 residues: CASSVGGAQGNTIYF. DNA of the CDR3: TGTGCCAGCAGCGTAGGAGGAGCGCAGGGAAACACCATATATTTT. The full variable domain, rest sourced from reference TRBV9 and TRBJ1-3, is DSGVTQTPKHLITATGQRVTLRCSPRSGDLSVYWYQQSLDQGLQFLIQYYNGEERAKGNILERFSAQQFPDLHSELNLSSLELGDSALYFCASSVGGAQGNTIYFGEGSWLTVV.

The chain links TRBV15 to TRBJ1-5, with no clear D. In germline, CDR1 is LNHNV, CDR2 YYDKDF (reference sequence). The length of the CDR3 is 15 residues. V shed 0 bases and J shed 4 bases, with 10 bases lying between them. The CDR3 reads CATSRDRQPNQPQHF. CDR3 sequence (DNA): TGTGCCACCAGCAGAGACAGGCAACCAAATCAGCCCCAGCATTTT.